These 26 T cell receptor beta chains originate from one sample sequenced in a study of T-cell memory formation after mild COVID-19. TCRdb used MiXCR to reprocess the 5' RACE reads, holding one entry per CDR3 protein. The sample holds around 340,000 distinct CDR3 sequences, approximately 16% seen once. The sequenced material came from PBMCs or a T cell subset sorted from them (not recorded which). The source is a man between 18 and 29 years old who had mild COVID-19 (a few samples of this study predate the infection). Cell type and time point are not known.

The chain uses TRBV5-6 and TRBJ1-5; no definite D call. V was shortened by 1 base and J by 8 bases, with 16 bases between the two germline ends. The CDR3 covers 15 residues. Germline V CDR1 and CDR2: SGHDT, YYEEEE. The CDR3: CASSLHTTLGEPQHF. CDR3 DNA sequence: TGTGCCAGCAGCTTGCATACAACCCTCGGGGAGCCCCAGCATTTT. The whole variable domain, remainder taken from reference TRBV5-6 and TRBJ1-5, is DAGVTQSPTHLIKTRGQQVTLRCSPKSGHDTVSWYQQALGQGPQFIFQYYEEEERQRGNFPDRFSGHQFPNYSSELNVNALLLGDSALYLCASSLHTTLGEPQHFGDGTRLSIL.

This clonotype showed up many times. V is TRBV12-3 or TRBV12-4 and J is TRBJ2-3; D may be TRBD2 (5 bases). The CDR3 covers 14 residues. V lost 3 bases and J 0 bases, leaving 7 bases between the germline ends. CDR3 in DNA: TGTGCCAGCAGTTTTTCGGGGAGCACAGATACGCAGTATTTT. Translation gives CASSFSGSTDTQYF.

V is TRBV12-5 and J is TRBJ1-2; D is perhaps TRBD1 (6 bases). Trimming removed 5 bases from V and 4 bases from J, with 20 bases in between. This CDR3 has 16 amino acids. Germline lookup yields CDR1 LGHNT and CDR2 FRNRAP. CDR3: CASGTRRGGGSYGYTF. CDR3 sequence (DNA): TGTGCTAGTGGTACGAGGAGAGGGGGAGGGAGCTATGGCTACACCTTC.

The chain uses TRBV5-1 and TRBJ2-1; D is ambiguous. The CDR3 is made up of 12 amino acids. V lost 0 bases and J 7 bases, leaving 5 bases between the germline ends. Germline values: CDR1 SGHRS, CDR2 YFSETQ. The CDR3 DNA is TGCGCCAGCAGCTTGGACTGGAATGAGCAGTTCTTC. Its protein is CASSLDWNEQFF.

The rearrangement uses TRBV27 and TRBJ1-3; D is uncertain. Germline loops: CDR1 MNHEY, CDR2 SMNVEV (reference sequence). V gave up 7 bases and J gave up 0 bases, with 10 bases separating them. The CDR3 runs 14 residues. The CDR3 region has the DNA TGTGCCAGCATAGGCGGAAGCTCTGGAAACACCATATATTTT. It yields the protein CASIGGSSGNTIYF.

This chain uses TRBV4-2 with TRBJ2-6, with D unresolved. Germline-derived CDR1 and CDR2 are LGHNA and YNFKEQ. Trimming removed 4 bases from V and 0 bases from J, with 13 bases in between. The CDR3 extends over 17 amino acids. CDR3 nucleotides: TGTGCCAGCAGCCTCCCCCCGGGCAGCTCTGGGGCCAACGTCCTGACTTTC. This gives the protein CASSLPPGSSGANVLTF.

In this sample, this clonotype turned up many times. Here the CDR3 DNA reads TGTGCCAGCAGCCAAGGAGGGACGGGTAGCAATCAGCCCCAGCATTTT. It encodes CASSQGGTGSNQPQHF. V gene TRBV3-1 combines with J gene TRBJ1-5, with D possibly being TRBD1 (5 bases). The germline V and J ends were trimmed by 1 base and 0 bases, with 10 bases remaining between them. Germline-derived CDR1 and CDR2 are LGHDT and YNNKEL (reference sequence). The CDR3 is made up of 16 amino acids. Full variable domain (missing parts from reference TRBV3-1 and TRBJ1-5): DTAVSQTPKYLVTQMGNDKSIKCEQNLGHDTMYWYKQDSKKFLKIMFSYNNKELIINETVPNRFSPKSPDKAHLNLHINSLELGDSAVYFCASSQGGTGSNQPQHFGDGTRLSIL.

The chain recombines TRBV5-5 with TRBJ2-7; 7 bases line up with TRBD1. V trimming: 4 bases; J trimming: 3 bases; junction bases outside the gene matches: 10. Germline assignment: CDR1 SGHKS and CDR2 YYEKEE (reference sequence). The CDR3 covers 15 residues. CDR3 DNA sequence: TGTGCCAGCAGCGAGGAGGTAGGGGGCGTCTACGAGCAGTACTTC. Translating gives CASSEEVGGVYEQYF.

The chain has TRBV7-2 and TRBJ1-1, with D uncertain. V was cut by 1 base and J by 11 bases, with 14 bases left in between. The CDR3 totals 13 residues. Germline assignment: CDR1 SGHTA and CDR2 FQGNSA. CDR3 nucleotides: TGTGCCAGCAGCTTAGAGCAAGGGAGGCGGGCTTTCTTT. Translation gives CASSLEQGRRAFF.

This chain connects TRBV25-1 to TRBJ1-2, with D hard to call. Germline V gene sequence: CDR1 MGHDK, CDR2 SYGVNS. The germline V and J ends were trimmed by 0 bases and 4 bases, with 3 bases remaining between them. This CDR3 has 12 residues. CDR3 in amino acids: CASSEYLYGYTF. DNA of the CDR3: TGTGCCAGCAGTGAATATCTCTATGGCTACACCTTC.

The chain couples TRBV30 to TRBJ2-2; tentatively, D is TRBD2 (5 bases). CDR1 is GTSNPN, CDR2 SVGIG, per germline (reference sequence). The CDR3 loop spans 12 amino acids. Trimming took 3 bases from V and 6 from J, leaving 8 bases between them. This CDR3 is CAWSRGPGELFF. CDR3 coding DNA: TGTGCCTGGAGCCGCGGGCCCGGGGAGCTGTTTTTT.

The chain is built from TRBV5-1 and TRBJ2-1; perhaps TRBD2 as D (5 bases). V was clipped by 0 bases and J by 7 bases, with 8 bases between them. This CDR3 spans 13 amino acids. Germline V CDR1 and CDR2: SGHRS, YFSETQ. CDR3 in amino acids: CASSLGRENEQFF. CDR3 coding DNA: TGCGCCAGCAGCTTGGGCCGGGAAAATGAGCAGTTCTTC.

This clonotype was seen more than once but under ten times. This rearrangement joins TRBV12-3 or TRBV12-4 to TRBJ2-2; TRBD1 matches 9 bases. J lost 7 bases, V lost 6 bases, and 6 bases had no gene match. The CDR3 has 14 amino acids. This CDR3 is CASRIQGAHGELFF. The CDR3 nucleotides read TGTGCCAGCAGAATACAGGGGGCGCACGGGGAGCTGTTTTTT.

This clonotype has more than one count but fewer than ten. CDR3 nucleotide sequence: TGTGCCAGCAGTCGCGACGGGCCGCAAGAGCAGTTCTTC. Translation gives CASSRDGPQEQFF. The V and J genes are TRBV12-3 or TRBV12-4 and TRBJ2-1; no reliable D call. The V end lost 5 bases, the J end lost 10 bases, and 15 bases lay between the germline ends. CDR3 length: 13 amino acids.

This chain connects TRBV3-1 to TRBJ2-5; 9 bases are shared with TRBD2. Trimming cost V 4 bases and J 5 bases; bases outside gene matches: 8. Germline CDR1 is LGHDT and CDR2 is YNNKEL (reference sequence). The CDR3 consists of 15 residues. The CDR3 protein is CASSPGTLAGETQYF. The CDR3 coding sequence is TGTGCCAGCAGCCCCGGGACCCTAGCGGGGGAGACCCAGTACTTC.

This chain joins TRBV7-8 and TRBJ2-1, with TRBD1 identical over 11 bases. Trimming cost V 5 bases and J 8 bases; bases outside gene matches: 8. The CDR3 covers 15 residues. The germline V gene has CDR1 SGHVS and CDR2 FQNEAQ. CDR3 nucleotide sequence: TGTGCCAGCAGCACGCGGGACAGGGGGACGGATGAGCAGTTCTTC. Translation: CASSTRDRGTDEQFF.

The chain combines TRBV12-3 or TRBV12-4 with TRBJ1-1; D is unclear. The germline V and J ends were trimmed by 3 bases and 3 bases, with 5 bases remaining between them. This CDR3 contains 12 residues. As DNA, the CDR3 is TGTGCCAGCAGTTTGATATACACTGAAGCTTTCTTT. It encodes CASSLIYTEAFF.

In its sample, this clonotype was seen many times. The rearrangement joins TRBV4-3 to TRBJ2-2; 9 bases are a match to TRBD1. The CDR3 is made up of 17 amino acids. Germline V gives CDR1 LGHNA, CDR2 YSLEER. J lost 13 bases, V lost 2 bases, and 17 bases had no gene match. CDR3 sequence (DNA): TGCGCCAGCAGCCAATCTGCAGGACAGGGGAGGTCGGAGGGGCTGTTTTTT. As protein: CASSQSAGQGRSEGLFF.

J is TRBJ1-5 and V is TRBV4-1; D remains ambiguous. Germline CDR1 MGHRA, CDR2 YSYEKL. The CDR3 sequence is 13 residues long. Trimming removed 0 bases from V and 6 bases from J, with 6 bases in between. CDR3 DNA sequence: TGCGCCAGCAGCCAAGATCGAGCTCAGCCCCAGCATTTT. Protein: CASSQDRAQPQHF.

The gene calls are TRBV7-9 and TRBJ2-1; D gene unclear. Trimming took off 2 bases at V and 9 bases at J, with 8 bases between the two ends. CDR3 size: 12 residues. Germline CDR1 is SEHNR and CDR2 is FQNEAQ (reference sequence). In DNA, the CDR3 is TGTGCCAGCAGCTTAAGTGGCGGTGAGCAGTTCTTC. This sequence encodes CASSLSGGEQFF.

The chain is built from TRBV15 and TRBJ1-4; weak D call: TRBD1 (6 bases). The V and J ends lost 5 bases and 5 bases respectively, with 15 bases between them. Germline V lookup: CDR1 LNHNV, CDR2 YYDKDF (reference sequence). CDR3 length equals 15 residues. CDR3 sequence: CATSPSRGKNEKLFF. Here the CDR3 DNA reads TGTGCCACCAGCCCATCAAGGGGGAAAAATGAAAAACTGTTTTTT.

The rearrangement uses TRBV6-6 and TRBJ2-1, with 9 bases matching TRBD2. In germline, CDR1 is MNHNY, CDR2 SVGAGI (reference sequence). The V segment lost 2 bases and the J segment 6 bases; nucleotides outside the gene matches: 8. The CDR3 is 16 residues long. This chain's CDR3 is CASSYSAGGGVNEQFF. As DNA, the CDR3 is TGTGCCAGCAGTTACAGTGCTGGCGGGGGGGTCAATGAGCAGTTCTTC.

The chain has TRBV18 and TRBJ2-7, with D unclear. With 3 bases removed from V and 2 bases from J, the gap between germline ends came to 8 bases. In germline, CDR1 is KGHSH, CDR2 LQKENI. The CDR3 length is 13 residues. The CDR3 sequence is CASSPAGAYEQYF. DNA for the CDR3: TGTGCCAGCTCACCGGCAGGAGCCTACGAGCAGTACTTC.

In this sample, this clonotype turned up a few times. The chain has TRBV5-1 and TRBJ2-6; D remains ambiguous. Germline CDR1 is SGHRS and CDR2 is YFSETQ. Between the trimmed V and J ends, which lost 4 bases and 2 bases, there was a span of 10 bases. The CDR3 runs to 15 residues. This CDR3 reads CASSRTETGANVLTF. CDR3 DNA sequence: TGCGCCAGCAGCCGGACGGAAACTGGGGCCAACGTCCTGACTTTC.

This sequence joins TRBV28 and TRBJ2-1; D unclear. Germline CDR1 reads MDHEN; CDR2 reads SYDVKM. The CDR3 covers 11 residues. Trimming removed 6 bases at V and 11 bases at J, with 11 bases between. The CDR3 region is CASSPGVKQFF. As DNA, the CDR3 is TGTGCCAGCAGCCCAGGAGTTAAGCAGTTCTTC.

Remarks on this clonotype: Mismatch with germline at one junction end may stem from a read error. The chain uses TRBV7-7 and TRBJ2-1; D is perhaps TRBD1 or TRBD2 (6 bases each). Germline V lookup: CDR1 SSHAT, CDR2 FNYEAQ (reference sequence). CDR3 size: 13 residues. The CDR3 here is CASSLWGANEQFF. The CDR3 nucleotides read TGTGCTAGCAGCTTATGGGGGGCCAATGAGCAGTTCTTC. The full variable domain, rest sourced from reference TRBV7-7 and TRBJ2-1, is GAGVSQSPRYKVTKRGQDVTLRCDPISSHATLYWYQQALGQGPEFLTYFNYEAQPDKSGLPSDRFSAERPEGSISTLTIQRTEQRDSAMYRCASSLWGANEQFFGPGTRLTVL.